The 25 T cell receptor beta chains presented below share a single source sample, sequenced in a study of siplizumab effects on memory and regulatory T cells (dated by TCRdb to the late 2010s). Library generation was performed with the immunoSEQ multiplex PCR assay. TCRdb's version of the immuneACCESS table is confined to in-frame rearrangements and falls short of the full clone set. An unresolved V gene accounts for under half of the shortfall where checked; the remainder is of unknown origin. The sample yields about 100,000 clones; around 90% were counted once. Of the sample, approximately 12% falls within the top ten clones. Material for sequencing was non-Treg CD4+ T cells sorted from blood. This specimen's cell subset or site label, per the study, means: FACS-sorted unstimulated CD4+ non-regulatory T cells. Receptor source: a human donor in good health.

V and J are TRBV5-1 and TRBJ2-5; 11 nucleotides line up with TRBD1. Unmatched junction bases numbered 10, after V lost 2 bases and J lost 7 bases. There are 16 residues in the CDR3. Per germline, CDR1 SGHRS and CDR2 YFSETQ. DNA for the CDR3: TGCGCCAGCAGCTTCAGGACAGGGGGCTCAAGCGGGACCCAGTACTTC. It yields the protein CASSFRTGGSSGTQYF.

The chain is built from TRBV11-2 and TRBJ1-4; unclear D gene. V lost 5 bases and J lost 0, with 16 bases in between. The CDR3 totals 17 residues. The V gene's germline CDR1 is SGHAT and CDR2 FQNNGV. The CDR3 protein is CASSHPPAGATNEKLFF. Written as DNA, the CDR3 is TGTGCCAGCAGCCATCCCCCGGCGGGCGCAACTAATGAAAAACTGTTTTTT.

The DNA of the CDR3 is TGTGCCAGCAGCCCCGGGGTAGCGGGAGGGACCTACGAGCAGTACTTC. Its translation: CASSPGVAGGTYEQYF. The chain uses TRBV5-4 and TRBJ2-5; 11 bases are a match to TRBD2. Matching the DNA end better, TRBJ2-7 makes the J call doubtful. Germline CDR1 reads SGHNT; CDR2 reads YYREEE (reference sequence). The CDR3 consists of 16 residues.

This chain uses TRBV30 with TRBJ2-7; TRBD2 matches 11 bases. The J segment lost 4 bases and the V segment lost 1 base, leaving 0 bases of the junction unmatched. The CDR3 sequence is 13 residues long. Germline-derived CDR1 and CDR2 are GTSNPN and SVGIG (reference sequence). The CDR3 sequence: CAWSGLAGYEQYF. In DNA, the CDR3 is TGTGCCTGGAGTGGACTAGCGGGATACGAGCAGTACTTC.

CDR3 nucleotides: TGCGCCAGCATGCCAGGGACAGGGGACCGCAATGAGCAGTTCTTC. Translation gives CASMPGTGDRNEQFF. The rearrangement uses TRBV5-1 and TRBJ2-1; TRBD1 aligns across 10 bases. Germline V CDR1 and CDR2: SGHRS, YFSETQ. The trim removed 6 bases at V and 6 bases at J, leaving 9 bases unmatched. The CDR3 length is 15 residues. Based on the CDR3 plus reference TRBV5-1 and TRBJ2-1, the full variable domain is KAGVTQTPRYLIKTRGQQVTLSCSPISGHRSVSWYQQTPGQGLQFLFEYFSETQRNKGNFPGRFSGRQFSNSRSEMNVSTLELGDSALYLCASMPGTGDRNEQFFGPGTRLTVL.

V and J are TRBV7-9 and TRBJ1-5; 7 positions agree with TRBD1. The CDR3 consists of 15 residues. Trimming cost V 1 base and J 4 bases; bases outside gene matches: 4. Germline-derived CDR1 and CDR2 are SEHNR and FQNEAQ (reference sequence). The CDR3 region is CASSLEGGPNQPQHF. CDR3 nucleotides: TGTGCCAGCAGCTTAGAAGGGGGCCCGAATCAGCCCCAGCATTTT.

The gene calls are TRBV27 and TRBJ2-1, with TRBD2 matching 8 bases. CDR3 length: 15 amino acids. V was clipped by 5 bases and J by 1 base; unmatched bases: 4. Germline V gives CDR1 MNHEY, CDR2 SMNVEV (reference sequence). The DNA for the CDR3 is TGTGCCAGCAGTCCGACTAGCGAATCCTACAATGAGCAGTTCTTC. This encodes CASSPTSESYNEQFF.

The chain has TRBV12-5 and TRBJ2-1; D remains unclear. The germline V gene has CDR1 LGHNT and CDR2 FRNRAP. This CDR3 region has 15 residues. V lost 2 bases and J 8 bases, leaving 16 bases between the germline ends. The CDR3 loop reads CASGLPHLSSDEQFF. The CDR3 nucleotides are TGTGCTAGTGGTTTGCCACACCTAAGTAGTGATGAGCAGTTCTTC.

The chain is built from TRBV18 and TRBJ2-2; D remains ambiguous. Per the germline V gene, CDR1 is KGHSH and CDR2 is LQKENI. V lost 2 bases to trimming and J lost 3 bases, with 7 bases between them. The CDR3 covers 14 residues. The chain's CDR3 is CASSPASHTGELFF. The CDR3 DNA reads as TGTGCCAGCTCACCAGCCAGTCACACCGGGGAGCTGTTTTTT. The entire variable domain, with the rest obtained from reference TRBV18 and TRBJ2-2, is as follows: NAGVMQNPRHLVRRRGQEARLRCSPMKGHSHVYWYRQLPEEGLKFMVYLQKENIIDESGMPKERFSAEFPKEGPSILRIQQVVRGDSAAYFCASSPASHTGELFFGEGSRLTVL.

The CDR3: CASSLSGTRVEQYF. In DNA form, the CDR3 reads TGTGCCAGCAGCTTAAGCGGGACCAGGGTGGAGCAGTACTTC. The chain links TRBV7-2 to TRBJ2-7; 7 bases match TRBD2. CDR3 length: 14 residues. CDR1 is SGHTA, CDR2 FQGNSA, per germline. V shed 2 bases and J 7 bases; nucleotides not matched to a gene: 8.

This chain joins TRBV11-3 and TRBJ1-1; no definite D call. The CDR3 runs to 15 residues. V lost 4 bases, J lost 4 bases, and 16 bases lay in between. Germline V gives CDR1 SGHNT, CDR2 YENEEA. CDR3 sequence reads: CASSSRTVKGTEAFF. The CDR3 coding sequence is TGTGCCAGCAGCTCGAGGACGGTCAAGGGCACTGAAGCTTTCTTT.

The chain recombines TRBV7-9 with TRBJ2-7; the match to TRBD1 covers 9 bases. Germline V gene lookup returns CDR1 SEHNR and CDR2 FQNEAQ (reference sequence). With 0 bases clipped from V and 5 bases from J, the junction kept 5 bases outside the gene matches. The CDR3 totals 15 residues. CDR3 loop: CASSLAGQGSHEQYF. Here the CDR3 DNA reads TGTGCCAGCAGCTTAGCGGGACAGGGTTCCCACGAGCAGTACTTC.

The chain uses TRBV7-6 and TRBJ1-1; 8 nucleotides match TRBD1. Per germline, CDR1 SGHVS and CDR2 FNYEAQ. This CDR3 spans 14 amino acids. The V gene end was trimmed by 2 bases and the J gene end by 7 bases; junction bases not matched to a gene: 6. The CDR3: CASSLLTGDDEAFF. In DNA form, the CDR3 reads TGTGCCAGCAGCTTACTGACAGGGGATGATGAAGCTTTCTTT.

This clone was seen only a few times. This chain joins TRBV4-1 and TRBJ1-1; D unclear. V lost 1 base, J lost 2 bases, and 8 bases lay in between. CDR1 MGHRA and CDR2 YSYEKL come from the germline V gene. The CDR3 totals 14 residues. The CDR3 DNA is TGCGCCAGCAGCCAAGGGGGTTTTAACACTGAAGCTTTCTTT. Amino acid sequence: CASSQGGFNTEAFF.

This chain links TRBV4-2 with TRBJ2-5; D might be TRBD1 (5 bases). V was cut by 4 bases and J by 4 bases, with 19 bases left in between. CDR1 and CDR2 from the germline V gene are LGHNA and YNFKEQ. This CDR3 spans 16 amino acids. Here the CDR3 reads CASSRGPPASRETQYF. CDR3 nucleotide sequence: TGTGCCAGCAGCCGGGGCCCCCCCGCTTCCCGAGAGACCCAGTACTTC.

In this sample, this clone turned up once. The CDR3 DNA reads as TGTGCCAGCAGCCTACCCGGCATTACTGAAGCTTTCTTT. Amino acids: CASSLPGITEAFF. The chain has TRBV7-8 and TRBJ1-1; no reliable D call. Germline V gene sequence: CDR1 SGHVS, CDR2 FQNEAQ. CDR3 size: 13 residues. Deletions cut 5 bases from V and 5 bases from J, with 12 bases between.

This chain's CDR3 is CASSPDREGLYEQYF. CDR3 DNA sequence: TGTGCCAGCTCACCAGACCGGGAGGGCCTCTACGAGCAGTACTTC. The J gene is TRBJ2-7, the V gene TRBV18, with 8 bases fitting TRBD2. There are 15 residues in the CDR3. Germline V gene sequence: CDR1 KGHSH, CDR2 LQKENI. V trimming: 2 bases; J trimming: 3 bases; junction bases outside the gene matches: 6. The complete variable domain, with remaining parts taken from reference TRBV18 and TRBJ2-7, reads NAGVMQNPRHLVRRRGQEARLRCSPMKGHSHVYWYRQLPEEGLKFMVYLQKENIIDESGMPKERFSAEFPKEGPSILRIQQVVRGDSAAYFCASSPDREGLYEQYFGPGTRLTVT.

This rearrangement joins TRBV7-2 to TRBJ2-3; D is possibly TRBD1 (6 bases). CDR1 is SGHTA and CDR2 is FQGNSA in the germline V gene. CDR3 length: 15 amino acids. V dropped 5 bases and J dropped 5 bases, with 17 bases sitting between them. CDR3 nucleotide sequence: TGTGCCAGCAGCCCTAGAGGGCAGGGGTTAGATACGCAGTATTTT. Translated: CASSPRGQGLDTQYF. The full variable domain, in which reference TRBV7-2 and TRBJ2-3 provide the parts outside the CDR3, is GAGVSQSPSNKVTEKGKDVELRCDPISGHTALYWYRQSLGQGLEFLIYFQGNSAPDKSGLPSDRFSAERTGGSVSTLTIQRTQQEDSAVYLCASSPRGQGLDTQYFGPGTRLTVL.

This rearrangement joins TRBV19 to TRBJ2-1, with TRBD2 matching 9 bases. J gave up 3 bases and V 9 bases, and 6 bases lay outside the gene matches. CDR1 and CDR2 from the germline V gene are LNHDA and SQIVND (reference sequence). CDR3 length equals 14 residues. The CDR3 reads CASSGTSYYNEQFF. The CDR3 bases are TGTGCCAGCTCCGGGACTAGCTACTACAATGAGCAGTTCTTC.

The chain has TRBV19 and TRBJ1-4; weak D call: TRBD1 (6 bases). The ends were cut back, 10 bases at V and 4 bases at J, with 10 bases in the middle. This CDR3 has 12 amino acids. Germline V CDR1 and CDR2: LNHDA, SQIVND (reference sequence). CDR3: CATGARNEKLFF. The CDR3 DNA sequence: TGTGCCACGGGGGCGCGTAATGAAAAACTGTTTTTT.

V gene TRBV9 combines with J gene TRBJ2-3; 11 bases align to TRBD1. The CDR3 extends over 16 amino acids. Losses at the gene ends were 0 bases for V and 4 bases for J; bases not matched to a gene: 4. The germline CDR1 and CDR2 sequences are SGDLS and YYNGEE. The CDR3 region has the DNA TGTGCCAGCAGCGTAGTCCGGACAGGGGGCCCAGATACGCAGTATTTT. Its protein is CASSVVRTGGPDTQYF.

The J gene is TRBJ1-1, the V gene TRBV5-1, with D unresolved. The CDR3 is made up of 13 amino acids. From germline, CDR1 is SGHRS and CDR2 YFSETQ. V lost 1 base, J lost 1 base, and 5 bases lay in between. CDR3 DNA: TGCGCCAGCAGCTTGACTTCGAACACTGAAGCTTTCTTT. Translated: CASSLTSNTEAFF.

V usage is TRBV11-3 and J usage is TRBJ2-1, with TRBD2 matching 8 bases. Trimming took 1 base from V and 7 from J; bases not matched to a gene: 9. The CDR3 consists of 16 residues. Germline V CDR1 and CDR2: SGHNT, YENEEA. CDR3 loop: CASSLAVRGTRNEQFF. For the CDR3, the DNA is TGTGCCAGCAGCTTAGCGGTTCGCGGGACTAGAAATGAGCAGTTCTTC.

This clone occurred once. This rearrangement joins TRBV29-1 to TRBJ2-7; 9 nucleotides agree with TRBD2. This CDR3 has 13 amino acids. V trimming: 6 bases; J trimming: 5 bases; junction bases outside the gene matches: 8. CDR1 is SQVTM, CDR2 ANQGSEA, per germline. DNA for the CDR3: TGCAGCGTCCCCGCGGGGGGGCGGAACGAGCAGTACTTC. Protein product: CSVPAGGRNEQYF.

This clone was recorded only once. The chain combines TRBV19 with TRBJ2-3; maybe TRBD1 (5 bases). The CDR3 runs 15 residues. CDR1 is LNHDA, CDR2 SQIVND, per germline (reference sequence). V gave up 3 bases and J gave up 7 bases, with 17 bases separating them. In nucleotides, the CDR3 is TGTGCCAGTAGTATCACGACAGATCCCAGAAATACGCAGTATTTT. This sequence encodes CASSITTDPRNTQYF.